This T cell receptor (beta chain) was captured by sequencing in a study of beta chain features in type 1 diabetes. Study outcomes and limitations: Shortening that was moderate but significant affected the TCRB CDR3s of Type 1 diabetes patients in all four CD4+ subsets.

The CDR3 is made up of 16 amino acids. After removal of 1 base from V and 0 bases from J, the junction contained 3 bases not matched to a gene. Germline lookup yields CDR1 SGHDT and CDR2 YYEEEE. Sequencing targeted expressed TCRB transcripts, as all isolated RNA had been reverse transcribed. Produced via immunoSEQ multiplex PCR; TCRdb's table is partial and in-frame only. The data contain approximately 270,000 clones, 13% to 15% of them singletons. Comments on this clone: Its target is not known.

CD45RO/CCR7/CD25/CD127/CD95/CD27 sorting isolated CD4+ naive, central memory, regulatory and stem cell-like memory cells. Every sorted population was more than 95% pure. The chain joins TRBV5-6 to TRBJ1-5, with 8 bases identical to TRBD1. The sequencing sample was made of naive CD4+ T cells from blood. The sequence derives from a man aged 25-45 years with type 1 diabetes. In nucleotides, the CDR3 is TGTGCCAGCAGCTTGTTGACAGGGGATAGCAATCAGCCCCAGCATTTT. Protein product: CASSLLTGDSNQPQHF.